This TCR beta chain derives from a study of molecular identifiers for immune sequencing clone quantification. The study's findings and limits: Highly expanded clone sizes could end up underestimated if a barcode were shared by identical TCR molecules.

Using its own MiXCR run on the PCR reads, TCRdb lists one record per CDR3 protein. This sample yields about 640,000 distinct CDR3 sequences, of which 20% are seen a single time; 0.75% to 0.95% belongs to the top ten. On this clonotype itself: Its antigen is still unknown.

Germline-derived CDR1 and CDR2 are DFQATT and SNEGSKA (reference sequence). CDR3 length: 13 residues. The ends were cut back, 4 bases at V and 4 bases at J, with 11 bases in the middle. The chain combines TRBV20-1 with TRBJ2-1; no clear D gene. The sequenced sample consisted of naive CD8+ T cells from blood, with Jurkat cell RNA spiked in. Specified subset: FACS-sorted CD8+CD4-CCR7+CD45RA+ naive T cells. The origin of this receptor is a human donor in good health. Some libraries in this study had Jurkat cell RNA spiked in. CDR3 bases: TGCAGTGCTACCCGACCAGATTACAATGAGCAGTTCTTC. The encoded protein is CSATRPDYNEQFF.